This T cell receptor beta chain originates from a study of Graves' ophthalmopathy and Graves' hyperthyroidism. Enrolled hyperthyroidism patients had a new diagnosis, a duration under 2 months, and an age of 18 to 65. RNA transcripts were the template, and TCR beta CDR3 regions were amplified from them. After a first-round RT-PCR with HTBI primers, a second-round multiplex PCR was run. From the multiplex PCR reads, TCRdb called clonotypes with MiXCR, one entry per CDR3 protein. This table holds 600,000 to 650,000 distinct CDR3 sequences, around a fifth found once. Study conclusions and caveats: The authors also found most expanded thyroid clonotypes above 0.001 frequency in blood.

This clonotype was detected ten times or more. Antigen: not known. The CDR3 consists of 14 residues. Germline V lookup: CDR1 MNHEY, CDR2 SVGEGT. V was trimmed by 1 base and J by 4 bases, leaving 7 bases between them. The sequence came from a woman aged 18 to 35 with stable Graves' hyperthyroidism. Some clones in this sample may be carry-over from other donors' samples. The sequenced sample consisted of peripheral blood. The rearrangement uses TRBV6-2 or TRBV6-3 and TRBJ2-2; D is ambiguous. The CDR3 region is CASSYLATTGELFF. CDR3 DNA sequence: TGTGCCAGCAGTTACTTGGCGACCACCGGGGAGCTGTTTTTT.